The clone carrying this T cell receptor (beta chain) was seen a few times. Its target is not known. This record comes from a study of T cell responses to AZD1222 COVID-19 vaccine. Study-wide background: Second doses at about 4 or about 12 weeks were pooled.

Whole-study results and caveats: Epitopes outside B.1.351 and B.1.1.7 mutated regions reportedly drew nearly half of spike TCRs. Among those given AZD1222, only five to seven were seropositive at baseline. There were mostly white British donors and more females than males, and clonal diversity was possibly underestimated.

CDR3 length equals 11 residues. The V gene's germline CDR1 is LNHDA and CDR2 SQIVND (reference sequence). Trimming shortened V by 7 bases and J by 4 bases, and 7 bases separated the two germline ends. Using immunoSEQ multiplex PCR, the repertoire was profiled, and TCRdb retains in-frame clones only, with some absent. The sample lists some 120,000 clones; approximately 88% were seen once. This sequence originates from an adult in good health. This sequence joins TRBV19 and TRBJ1-2, with no clear D. Material: peripheral blood, obtained on day 0 of AZD1222 vaccination. The CDR3 DNA is TGTGCCAGTACTGACGGCTATGGCTACACCTTC. This gives the protein CASTDGYGYTF.